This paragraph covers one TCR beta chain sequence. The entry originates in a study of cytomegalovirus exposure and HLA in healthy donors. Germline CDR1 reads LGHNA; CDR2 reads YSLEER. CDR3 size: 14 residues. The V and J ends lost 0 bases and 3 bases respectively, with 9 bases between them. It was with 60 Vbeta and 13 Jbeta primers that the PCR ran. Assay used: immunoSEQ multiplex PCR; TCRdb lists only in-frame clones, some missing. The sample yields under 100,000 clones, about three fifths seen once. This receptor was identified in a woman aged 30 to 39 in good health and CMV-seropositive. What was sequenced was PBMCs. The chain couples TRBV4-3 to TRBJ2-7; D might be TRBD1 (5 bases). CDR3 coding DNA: TGCGCCAGCAGCCAAGATCAAGGGGTCTACGAGCAGTACTTC. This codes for CASSQDQGVYEQYF.